This T cell receptor (beta chain) stems from a study of blood T cells in healthy people across ages. Germline values: CDR1 MNHEY, CDR2 SMNVEV (reference sequence). The CDR3 totals 14 residues. Next came a second PCR, run for roughly 6 to 11 cycles, which used a sample-barcoded 5' primer along with a J-beta primer mix. Each cDNA molecule received a tag from a template-switch adaptor that had 12 random nucleotides. TCRdb reanalysed the 5' RACE reads using MiXCR and keeps one entry per CDR3 protein. The top ten clones hold 45% to 65% of a sample with hundreds of thousands of distinct CDR3 sequences, about 52% of them seen once.

Input material: blood. This sequence originates from a man in his sixties in good health. The rearrangement uses TRBV27 and TRBJ2-5; D might be TRBD2 (6 bases). The end of the DNA fits TRBJ2-7 better, so the J call may be wrong. The CDR3 sequence is CASSTGGSFTEQYF. CDR3 DNA: TGTGCCAGCAGTACCGGGGGTTCTTTTACCGAGCAGTACTTC.